This T cell receptor (beta chain) was sequenced for a study of radiotherapy plus CTLA-4 blockade in lung cancer. The CDR3 is made up of 15 amino acids. Trimming took off 5 bases at V and 4 bases at J, with 15 bases between the two ends. Germline CDR1 LNHDA, CDR2 SQIVND (reference sequence). The data were produced by immunoSEQ multiplex PCR, yet TCRdb's version contains in-frame clones alone and is incomplete. The sample yields more than 75,000 clones, around 86% seen once. CTLA-4 blockade using ipilimumab, together with focal radiation, was received by patients with chemo-refractory metastatic non-small-cell lung cancer.

The sample consisted of peripheral blood, taken from a patient treated with radiotherapy plus ipilimumab. The chain uses TRBV19 and TRBJ2-1; possibly TRBD1 or TRBD2 for D (5 bases each). This sequence was found in a human donor with non-small cell lung cancer who had stable disease on radiotherapy plus ipilimumab. The CDR3 protein is CASSAGRDPYNEQFF. The CDR3 bases are TGTGCCAGTAGTGCCGGTCGGGACCCGTACAATGAGCAGTTCTTC.